This T cell receptor beta chain stems from a study of lymphopenia after photon versus proton radiotherapy. The table lists this clone with a count of one. Here immunoSEQ multiplex PCR was the method, and the copy in TCRdb shows in-frame clones only, minus some. The table shows 22,000 or so clones, with roughly 81% occurring only once. This CDR3 has 12 residues. Trimming cost V 7 bases and J 7 bases, with 12 bases left between them. Per the germline V gene, CDR1 is SGDLS and CDR2 is YYNGEE. The specimen comprised peripheral blood, sampled from a patient treated with photon-based radiotherapy. The receptor's source is a woman aged 45 to 65 with pancreatic cancer. The chain recombines TRBV9 with TRBJ2-1; D remains ambiguous. CDR3 in DNA: TGTGCCAGCGGGCTGCTGGGGAATGAGCAGTTCTTC. Its protein is CASGLLGNEQFF.